The clone carrying this T cell receptor beta chain was seen many times. During its preparation, the TCRbeta library received unique molecular identifiers. TCRdb passed the PCR reads through MiXCR, listing each CDR3 protein once. The sample carries roughly 120,000 distinct CDR3 sequences, 10% recorded once. The CDR3 is 14 amino acids. Germline V gene data show CDR1 as MNHEY and CDR2 as SVGEGT. V was shortened by 2 bases and J by 5 bases, with 12 bases between the two germline ends. This sample is part of a study of T-cell reconstitution after alpha-beta-depleted transplantation in children. The V call is TRBV6-2 or TRBV6-3, the J call TRBJ2-5; D possibly corresponds to TRBD1 (6 bases). This TCR came from a human donor who donated a stem cell graft to a child with acute lymphoblastic leukemia. The sample was PBMCs from the stem cell graft donor, taken from the stem cell graft. CDR3 loop: CASSYAGAGETQYF. CDR3 sequence (DNA): TGTGCCAGCAGTTACGCAGGGGCAGGGGAGACCCAGTACTTC.